Below, 2 T cell receptor beta chains from the same sample are listed, as sequenced in a study of cytomegalovirus exposure and HLA in healthy donors. The PCR had 60 Vbeta and 13 Jbeta primers. Clones were read by immunoSEQ multiplex PCR, and TCRdb kept only the in-frame ones, dropping some. The sample yields under 150,000 clones, approximately 78% seen once. The sample taken for sequencing was PBMCs. Source of these receptors: a woman in her forties or fifties in good health and CMV-seropositive.

The chain links TRBV6-1 to TRBJ1-5; D is perhaps TRBD1 (6 bases). CDR1 and CDR2 (germline): MNHNS, SASEGT. Trimming stripped 0 bases from V and 7 bases from J, with 10 bases between. CDR3 size: 14 residues. The CDR3 loop reads CASSEATGEQPQHF. As DNA, the CDR3 is TGTGCCAGCAGTGAAGCGACAGGTGAACAGCCCCAGCATTTT.

The chain links TRBV9 to TRBJ2-3, with D possibly being TRBD2 (6 bases). Trimming pared 6 bases from V and 0 bases from J, leaving 11 bases between. Germline V gene data show CDR1 as SGDLS and CDR2 as YYNGEE. This CDR3 spans 14 amino acids. CDR3 loop: CASNGGPSTDTQYF. The CDR3 DNA is TGTGCCAGCAACGGGGGTCCTAGCACAGATACGCAGTATTTT.